This T cell receptor (beta chain) stems from a study of cytomegalovirus exposure and HLA in healthy donors. The PCR employed 60 Vbeta primers together with 13 Jbeta primers. The data were produced by immunoSEQ multiplex PCR, yet TCRdb's version contains in-frame clones alone and is incomplete. Here the sample spans 150,000 to 200,000 clones, less than 85% being singletons. Trimming cost V 10 bases and J 0 bases; bases outside gene matches: 9. Germline CDR1 LNHDA, CDR2 SQIVND (reference sequence). The length of the CDR3 is 15 residues. The sequence came from a middle-aged man in good health and CMV-seronegative. Sample: PBMCs. V usage is TRBV19 and J usage is TRBJ1-3; 7 positions agree with TRBD1. The CDR3 nucleotides are TGTGCCACCCAGGGACAGTTCTACTCTGGAAACACCATATATTTT. It codes for CATQGQFYSGNTIYF.